This entry is about one T cell receptor (beta chain). No antigen is known for it. Trimming took 1 base from V and 5 from J, leaving 11 bases between them. This CDR3 has 14 amino acids. CDR1 and CDR2 (germline): MNHEY, SMNVEV (reference sequence). This entry is derived from a study of cytomegalovirus exposure and HLA in healthy donors. Broader study findings: Three chains tied to CMV proved CMV antigen-specific in vitro. Many donors carried some public TCRs, although rarity characterized most TCR sequences. The authors listed approximately 150 TCR beta chains as cytomegalovirus-associated.

The protocol was immunoSEQ multiplex PCR, while the TCRdb copy is restricted to in-frame clones and leaves out a portion. The table records hundreds of thousands of clones, about nine tenths of them present only once. The rearrangement uses TRBV27 and TRBJ2-5, with no clear D. This sequence originates from a woman aged 18-30 years in good health and CMV-seronegative. Sequenced: PBMCs. The CDR3 nucleotides read TGTGCCAGCAGTTTATATCAGATACCGGAGACCCAGTACTTC. This translates into CASSLYQIPETQYF.